This TCR beta chain appears in the sequencing data of a study of T cell responses to AZD1222 COVID-19 vaccine. Study information: Whether given at about 4 or about 12 weeks, second doses were pooled.

The length of the CDR3 is 14 residues. The V and J ends lost 2 bases and 6 bases respectively, with 13 bases between them. Germline CDR1 is LGHNT and CDR2 is FRNRAP. Some clones are missing from TCRdb's copy, which holds only in-frame ones; the method was immunoSEQ multiplex PCR. The sample consists of fewer than 120,000 clones, about four fifths of them appearing once. The chain combines TRBV12-5 with TRBJ1-2, with D possibly TRBD1 on 5 matching bases. The sequence came from an adult in good health. Sample: peripheral blood, taken on day 0 of AZD1222 vaccination. CDR3 protein: CASGLSGQVNGYTF. The CDR3 DNA follows: TGTGCTAGTGGTTTGTCGGGGCAGGTGAATGGCTACACCTTC.